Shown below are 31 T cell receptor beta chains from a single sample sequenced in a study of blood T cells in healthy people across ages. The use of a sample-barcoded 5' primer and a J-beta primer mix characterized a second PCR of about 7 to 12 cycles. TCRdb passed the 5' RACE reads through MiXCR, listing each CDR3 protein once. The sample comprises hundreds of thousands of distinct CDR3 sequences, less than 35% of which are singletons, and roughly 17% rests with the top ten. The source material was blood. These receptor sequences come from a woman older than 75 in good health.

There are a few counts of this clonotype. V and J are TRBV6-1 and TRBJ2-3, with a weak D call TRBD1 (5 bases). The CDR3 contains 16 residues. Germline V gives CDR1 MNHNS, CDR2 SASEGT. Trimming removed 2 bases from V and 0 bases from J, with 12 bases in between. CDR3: CASSERAGSSTDTQYF. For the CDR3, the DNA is TGTGCCAGCAGTGAAAGGGCAGGGTCTAGCACAGATACGCAGTATTTT.

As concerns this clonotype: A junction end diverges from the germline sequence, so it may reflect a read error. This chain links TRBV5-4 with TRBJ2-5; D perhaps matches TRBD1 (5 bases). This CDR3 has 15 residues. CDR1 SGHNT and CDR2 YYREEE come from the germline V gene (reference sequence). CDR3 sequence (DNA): TGTGCCAGCAGCTTGGAAGGGGAAGGGTCGGACACCCTGTACTTC. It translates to CASSLEGEGSDTLYF.

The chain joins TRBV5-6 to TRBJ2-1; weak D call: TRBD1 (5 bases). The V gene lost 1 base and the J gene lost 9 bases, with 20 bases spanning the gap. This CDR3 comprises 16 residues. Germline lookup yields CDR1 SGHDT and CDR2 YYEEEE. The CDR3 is CASSLPPDVRVPEQFF. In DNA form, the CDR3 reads TGTGCCAGCAGCTTGCCCCCTGACGTCAGGGTTCCTGAGCAGTTCTTC.

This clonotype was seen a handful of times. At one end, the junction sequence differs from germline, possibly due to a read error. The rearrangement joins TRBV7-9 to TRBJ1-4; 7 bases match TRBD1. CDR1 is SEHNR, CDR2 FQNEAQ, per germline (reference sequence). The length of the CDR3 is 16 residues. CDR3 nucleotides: TGTGCCAGCAGCACGGGACAGCCGAGGTCGAATGAAAAACGGTTTTTT. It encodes CASSTGQPRSNEKRFF. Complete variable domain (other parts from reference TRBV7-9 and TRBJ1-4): DTGVSQNPRHKITKRGQNVTFRCDPISEHNRLYWYRQTLGQGPEFLTYFQNEAQLEKSRLLSDRFSAERPKGSFSTLEIQRTEQGDSAMYLCASSTGQPRSNEKRFFGSGTQLSVL.

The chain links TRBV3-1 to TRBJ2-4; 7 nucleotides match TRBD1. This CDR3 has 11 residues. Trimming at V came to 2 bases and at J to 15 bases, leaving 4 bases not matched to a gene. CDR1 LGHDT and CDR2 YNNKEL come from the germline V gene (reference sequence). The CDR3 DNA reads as TGTGCCAGCAGCCAACCGGGACAGACGTACTTC. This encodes CASSQPGQTYF.

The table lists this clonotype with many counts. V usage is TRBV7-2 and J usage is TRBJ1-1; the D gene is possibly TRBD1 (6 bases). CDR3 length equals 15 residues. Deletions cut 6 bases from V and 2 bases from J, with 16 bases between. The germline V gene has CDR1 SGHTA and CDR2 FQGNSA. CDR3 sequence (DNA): TGTGCCAGCAGTTCCCGGACAGCGGGAAACACTGAAGCTTTCTTT. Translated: CASSSRTAGNTEAFF.

In DNA form, the CDR3 reads TGTGCCTGGAGTAGCGACAGGGGAGGCTACACCTTC. Protein product: CAWSSDRGGYTF. The V call is TRBV30, the J call TRBJ1-2, with 8 bases that match TRBD1. Losses at the gene ends were 2 bases for V and 8 bases for J; bases not matched to a gene: 4. The CDR3 loop spans 12 amino acids. CDR1 GTSNPN and CDR2 SVGIG come from the germline V gene (reference sequence).

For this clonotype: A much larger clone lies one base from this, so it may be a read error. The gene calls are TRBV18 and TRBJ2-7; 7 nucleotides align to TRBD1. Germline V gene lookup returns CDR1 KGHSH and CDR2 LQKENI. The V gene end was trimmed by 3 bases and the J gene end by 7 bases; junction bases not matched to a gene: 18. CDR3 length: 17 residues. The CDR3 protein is CASSPQSTQDRPFEQYF. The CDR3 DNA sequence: TGTGCCAGCTCACCTCAAAGTACCCAGGACAGGCCCTTTGAGCAGTACTTC.

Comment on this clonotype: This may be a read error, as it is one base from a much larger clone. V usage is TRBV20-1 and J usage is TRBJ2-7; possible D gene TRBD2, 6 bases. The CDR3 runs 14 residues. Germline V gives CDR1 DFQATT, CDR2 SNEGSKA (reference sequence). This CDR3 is CSAKPGLLSYGQYF. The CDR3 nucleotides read TGCAGTGCAAAACCGGGACTGCTATCCTACGGGCAGTACTTC.

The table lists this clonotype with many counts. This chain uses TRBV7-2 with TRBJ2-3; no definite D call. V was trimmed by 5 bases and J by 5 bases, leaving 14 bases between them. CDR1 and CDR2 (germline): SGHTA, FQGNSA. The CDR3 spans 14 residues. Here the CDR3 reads CASSPGRSGDTQYF. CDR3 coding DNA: TGTGCCAGCAGCCCGGGCCGTTCGGGAGATACGCAGTATTTT.

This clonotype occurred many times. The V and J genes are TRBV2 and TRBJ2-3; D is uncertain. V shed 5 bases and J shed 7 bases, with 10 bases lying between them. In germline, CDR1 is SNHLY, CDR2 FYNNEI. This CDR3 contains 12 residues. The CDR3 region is CASSYGRNTQYF. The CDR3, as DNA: TGTGCCAGCAGTTATGGACGGAATACGCAGTATTTT.

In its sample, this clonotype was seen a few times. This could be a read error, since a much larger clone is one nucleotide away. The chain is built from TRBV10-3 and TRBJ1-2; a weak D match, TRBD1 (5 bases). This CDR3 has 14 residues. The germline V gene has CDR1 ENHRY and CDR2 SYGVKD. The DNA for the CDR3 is TGTGCCGTCAGTGGCGACAGCCCTAACTATGGCTACACCTTC. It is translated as CAVSGDSPNYGYTF.

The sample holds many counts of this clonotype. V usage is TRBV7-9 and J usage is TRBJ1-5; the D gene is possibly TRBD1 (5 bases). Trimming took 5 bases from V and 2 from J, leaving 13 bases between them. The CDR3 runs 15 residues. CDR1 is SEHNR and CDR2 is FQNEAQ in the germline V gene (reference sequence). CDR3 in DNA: TGTGCCAGCAGCCCCTTAGGGGCGCGCAATCAGCCCCAGCATTTT. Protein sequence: CASSPLGARNQPQHF.

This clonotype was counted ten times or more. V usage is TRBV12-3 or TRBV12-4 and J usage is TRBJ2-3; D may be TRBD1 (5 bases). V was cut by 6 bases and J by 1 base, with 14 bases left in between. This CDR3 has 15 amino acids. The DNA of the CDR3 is TGTGCCAGCAGAATAGGAACAGGTCGCACAGATACGCAGTATTTT. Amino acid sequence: CASRIGTGRTDTQYF.

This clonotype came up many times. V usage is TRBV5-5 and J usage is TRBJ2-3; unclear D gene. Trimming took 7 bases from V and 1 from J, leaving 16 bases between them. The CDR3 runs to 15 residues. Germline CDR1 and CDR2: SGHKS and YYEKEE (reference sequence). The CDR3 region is CASARTILGTDTQYF. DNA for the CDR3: TGTGCCAGCGCCCGCACAATTTTAGGCACAGATACGCAGTATTTT.

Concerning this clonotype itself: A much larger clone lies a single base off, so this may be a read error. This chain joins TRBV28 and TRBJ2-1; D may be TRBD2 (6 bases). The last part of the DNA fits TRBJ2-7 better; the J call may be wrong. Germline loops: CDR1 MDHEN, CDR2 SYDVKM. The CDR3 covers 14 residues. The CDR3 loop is CASRRGSSYNEQYF. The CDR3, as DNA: TGTGCCAGCAGACGGGGGAGCTCCTACAATGAGCAGTACTTC.

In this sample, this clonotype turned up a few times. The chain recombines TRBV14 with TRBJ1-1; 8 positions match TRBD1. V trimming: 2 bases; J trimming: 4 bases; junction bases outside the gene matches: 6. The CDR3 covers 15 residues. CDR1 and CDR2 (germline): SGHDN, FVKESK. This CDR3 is CASSQPRGRITEAFF. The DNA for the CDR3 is TGTGCCAGCAGCCAACCCAGGGGGCGAATCACTGAAGCTTTCTTT.

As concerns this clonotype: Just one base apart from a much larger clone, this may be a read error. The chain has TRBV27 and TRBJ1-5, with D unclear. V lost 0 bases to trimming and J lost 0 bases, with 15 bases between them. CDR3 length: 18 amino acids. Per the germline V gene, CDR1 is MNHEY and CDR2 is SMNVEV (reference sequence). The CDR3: CASSLSSPRFGSNQPQHF. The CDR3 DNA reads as TGTGCCAGCAGTTTATCGTCCCCGCGATTCGGTAGCAATCAGCCCCAGCATTTT.

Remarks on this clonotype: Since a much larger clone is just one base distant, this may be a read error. CDR3 loop: CAGSTGADGYTF. The CDR3 DNA reads as TGCGCCGGTAGTACGGGGGCGGATGGCTACACCTTC. The genes are TRBV10-2 and TRBJ1-2; D is possibly TRBD1 (6 bases). CDR1 and CDR2 from the germline V gene are WSHSY and SAAADI. Trimming cost V 11 bases and J 6 bases, with 16 bases left between them. The CDR3 is 12 amino acids.

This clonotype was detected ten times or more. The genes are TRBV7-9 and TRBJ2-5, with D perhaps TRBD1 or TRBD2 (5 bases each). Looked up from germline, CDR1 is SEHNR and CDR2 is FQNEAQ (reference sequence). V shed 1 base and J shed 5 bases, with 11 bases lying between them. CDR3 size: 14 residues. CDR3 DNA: TGTGCCAGCAGCTTAGGACATGAGGGGGAGACCCAGTACTTC. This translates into CASSLGHEGETQYF.

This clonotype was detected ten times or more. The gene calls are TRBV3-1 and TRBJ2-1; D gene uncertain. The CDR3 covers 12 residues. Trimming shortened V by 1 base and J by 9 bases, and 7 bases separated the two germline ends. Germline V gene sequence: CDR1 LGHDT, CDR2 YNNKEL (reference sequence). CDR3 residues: CASSQVGGEQFF. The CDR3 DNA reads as TGTGCCAGCAGCCAAGTAGGTGGTGAGCAGTTCTTC.

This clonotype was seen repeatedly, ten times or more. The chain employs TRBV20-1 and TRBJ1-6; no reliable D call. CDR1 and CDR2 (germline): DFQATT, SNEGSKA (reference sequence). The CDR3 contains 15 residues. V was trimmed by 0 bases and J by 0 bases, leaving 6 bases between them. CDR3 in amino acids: CSAREGNSYNSPLHF. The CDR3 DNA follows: TGCAGTGCTAGAGAGGGCAACTCCTATAATTCACCCCTCCACTTT.

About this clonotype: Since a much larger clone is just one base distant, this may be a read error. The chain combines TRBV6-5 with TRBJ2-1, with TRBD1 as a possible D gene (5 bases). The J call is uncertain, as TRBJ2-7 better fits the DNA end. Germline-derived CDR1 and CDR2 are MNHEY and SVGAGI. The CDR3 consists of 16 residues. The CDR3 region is CASRPEGVNSYNEQYF. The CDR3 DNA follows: TGTGCCAGCAGGCCTGAAGGGGTTAACTCCTACAATGAGCAGTACTTC.

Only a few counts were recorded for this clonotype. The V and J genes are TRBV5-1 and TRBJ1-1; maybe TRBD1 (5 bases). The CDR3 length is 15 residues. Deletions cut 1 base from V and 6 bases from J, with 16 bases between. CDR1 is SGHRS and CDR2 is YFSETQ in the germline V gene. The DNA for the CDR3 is TGCGCCAGCAGCTTGTCAGGGCGGGGAAAGGCTGAAGCTTTCTTT. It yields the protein CASSLSGRGKAEAFF.

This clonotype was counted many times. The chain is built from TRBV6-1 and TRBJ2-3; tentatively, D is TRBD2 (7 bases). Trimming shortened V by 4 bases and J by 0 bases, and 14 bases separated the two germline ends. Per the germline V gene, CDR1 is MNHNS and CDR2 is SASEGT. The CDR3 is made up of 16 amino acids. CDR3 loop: CASSVGGARSTDTQYF. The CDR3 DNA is TGTGCCAGCAGTGTAGGGGGGGCGCGTAGCACAGATACGCAGTATTTT.

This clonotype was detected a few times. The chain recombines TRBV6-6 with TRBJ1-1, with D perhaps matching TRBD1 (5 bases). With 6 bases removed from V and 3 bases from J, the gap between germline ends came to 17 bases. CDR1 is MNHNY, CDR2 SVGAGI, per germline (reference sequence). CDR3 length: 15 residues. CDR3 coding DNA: TGTGCCAGCAGAACCCCCACAGGCTCGGACACTGAAGCTTTCTTT. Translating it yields CASRTPTGSDTEAFF.

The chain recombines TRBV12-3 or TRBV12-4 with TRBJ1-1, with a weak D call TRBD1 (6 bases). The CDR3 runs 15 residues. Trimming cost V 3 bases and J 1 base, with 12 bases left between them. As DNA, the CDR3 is TGTGCCAGCAGTTTGTTGTGGACAGCGAACACTGAAGCTTTCTTT. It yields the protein CASSLLWTANTEAFF.

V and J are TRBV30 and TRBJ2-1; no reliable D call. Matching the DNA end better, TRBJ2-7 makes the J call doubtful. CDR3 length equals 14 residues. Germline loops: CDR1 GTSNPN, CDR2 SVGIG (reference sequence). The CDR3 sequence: CAWTPSFSYNEQYF. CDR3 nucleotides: TGTGCCTGGACGCCTAGTTTCTCCTACAATGAGCAGTACTTC.

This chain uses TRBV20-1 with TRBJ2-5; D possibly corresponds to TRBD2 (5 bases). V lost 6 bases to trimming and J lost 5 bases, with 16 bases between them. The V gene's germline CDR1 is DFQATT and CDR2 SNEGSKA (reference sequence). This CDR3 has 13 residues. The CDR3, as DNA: TGCAGTGCCCCTGGGGAGCATTGGGAGACCCAGTACTTC. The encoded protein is CSAPGEHWETQYF.

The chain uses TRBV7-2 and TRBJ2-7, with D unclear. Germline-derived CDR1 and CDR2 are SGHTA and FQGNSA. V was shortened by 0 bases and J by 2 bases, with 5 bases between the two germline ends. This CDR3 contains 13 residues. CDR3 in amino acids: CASSLAPAYEQYF. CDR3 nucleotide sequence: TGTGCCAGCAGCTTAGCACCCGCCTACGAGCAGTACTTC.

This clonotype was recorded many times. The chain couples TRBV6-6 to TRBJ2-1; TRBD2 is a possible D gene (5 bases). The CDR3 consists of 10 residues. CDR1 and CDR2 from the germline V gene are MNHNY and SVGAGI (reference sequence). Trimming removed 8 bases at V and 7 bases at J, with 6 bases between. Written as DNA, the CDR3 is TGTGCCAGCGGCGGGAATGAGCAGTTCTTC. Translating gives CASGGNEQFF.